The 18 T cell receptor beta chains below were found in one sample sequenced in a study of control samples from healthy donors and cancer patients. The data were produced by immunoSEQ multiplex PCR, yet TCRdb's version contains in-frame clones alone and is incomplete. The table records about 55,000 clones, roughly 88% of them present only once. Sequenced material: blood. The origin of the receptors is a man between 45 and 60 years old in good health.

V gene TRBV7-2 combines with J gene TRBJ2-1; D may match TRBD1 or TRBD2 (5 bases each). CDR1 is SGHTA and CDR2 is FQGNSA in the germline V gene. Trimming stripped 1 base from V and 6 bases from J, with 10 bases between. This CDR3 is built from 14 residues. CDR3 nucleotides: TGTGCCAGCAGCTTAGGGGACCGACCCAATGAGCAGTTCTTC. It is translated as CASSLGDRPNEQFF.

The V gene is TRBV19, the J gene TRBJ1-2, with TRBD1 matching 7 bases. This CDR3 is built from 16 residues. Germline V gives CDR1 LNHDA, CDR2 SQIVND (reference sequence). The trim removed 7 bases at V and 0 bases at J, leaving 11 bases unmatched. The CDR3: CASTAGQLDSNYGYTF. CDR3 coding DNA: TGTGCCAGTACGGCGGGACAGCTCGACTCTAACTATGGCTACACCTTC.

With regard to this clone: At one end, the junction sequence differs from germline, possibly due to a read error. This sequence joins TRBV7-7 and TRBJ2-2; the D gene is possibly TRBD2 (6 bases). There are 13 residues in the CDR3. CDR1 is SSHAT, CDR2 FNYEAQ, per germline (reference sequence). CDR3 nucleotides: TGTGCTAGCAGCTTCGGGGGCACCGGGGAGCTGTTTTTT. This encodes CASSFGGTGELFF.

Only one count was recorded for this clone. The rearrangement uses TRBV18 and TRBJ2-2; 7 bases agree with TRBD1. V trimming: 2 bases; J trimming: 2 bases; junction bases outside the gene matches: 2. Germline V gives CDR1 KGHSH, CDR2 LQKENI. This CDR3 has 15 residues. The CDR3 DNA reads as TGTGCCAGCTCACCAGGGACAGCTAACACCGGGGAGCTGTTTTTT. As protein: CASSPGTANTGELFF. Variable domain in full (rest from reference TRBV18 and TRBJ2-2): NAGVMQNPRHLVRRRGQEARLRCSPMKGHSHVYWYRQLPEEGLKFMVYLQKENIIDESGMPKERFSAEFPKEGPSILRIQQVVRGDSAAYFCASSPGTANTGELFFGEGSRLTVL.

As DNA, the CDR3 is TGTGCCAGCCGGACTAGAGGGATCTACGAGCAGTACTTC. Its translation: CASRTRGIYEQYF. This chain connects TRBV12-3 or TRBV12-4 to TRBJ2-7, with 7 bases matching TRBD2. The CDR3 covers 13 residues. The J segment lost 3 bases and the V segment lost 8 bases, leaving 7 bases of the junction unmatched.

The chain joins TRBV28 to TRBJ1-5; D unresolved. From germline, CDR1 is MDHEN and CDR2 SYDVKM. V was clipped by 8 bases and J by 0 bases, with 17 bases between them. The CDR3 contains 16 residues. The CDR3 region is CASHPSWAYSNQPQHF. CDR3 nucleotides: TGTGCCAGCCACCCCTCATGGGCGTATAGCAATCAGCCCCAGCATTTT.

The rearrangement uses TRBV18 and TRBJ1-2; D unresolved. Per germline, CDR1 KGHSH and CDR2 LQKENI. The CDR3 has 14 amino acids. Trimming removed 3 bases at V and 4 bases at J, with 12 bases between. CDR3 residues: CASSPREGSYGYTF. CDR3 coding DNA: TGTGCCAGCTCACCCCGGGAGGGAAGCTATGGCTACACCTTC. Full variable domain (remainder filled in from reference TRBV18 and TRBJ1-2): NAGVMQNPRHLVRRRGQEARLRCSPMKGHSHVYWYRQLPEEGLKFMVYLQKENIIDESGMPKERFSAEFPKEGPSILRIQQVVRGDSAAYFCASSPREGSYGYTFGSGTRLTVV.

This chain connects TRBV2 to TRBJ1-5, with a possible D match to TRBD1 (5 bases). The V and J ends lost 4 bases and 9 bases respectively, with 13 bases between them. Germline loops: CDR1 SNHLY, CDR2 FYNNEI. CDR3 size: 13 residues. In DNA form, the CDR3 reads TGTGCCAGCAGTGGGCAGGGTGGGGGGCCCCAGCATTTT. Its protein product is CASSGQGGGPQHF.

The chain combines TRBV10-3 with TRBJ1-5, with D tentatively TRBD1 (6 bases). The CDR3 is 13 amino acids. The germline V gene has CDR1 ENHRY and CDR2 SYGVKD. The germline V and J ends were trimmed by 7 bases and 2 bases, with 9 bases remaining between them. The CDR3 DNA sequence: TGTGCCATCACCCCAGGGGGCAATCAGCCCCAGCATTTT. Translating gives CAITPGGNQPQHF.

This CDR3 is CASSQDRNYGYTF. The CDR3 nucleotides are TGTGCCAGCAGTCAGGACAGAAACTATGGCTACACCTTC. The chain couples TRBV7-2 to TRBJ1-2, with D perhaps matching TRBD1 (6 bases). V shed 6 bases and J shed 2 bases, with 10 bases lying between them. Germline V gene lookup returns CDR1 SGHTA and CDR2 FQGNSA. This CDR3 is 13 amino acids long.

CDR3 sequence: CATGTGVSYEQYF. The CDR3 bases are TGTGCCACCGGAACTGGGGTGTCCTACGAGCAGTACTTC. The rearrangement uses TRBV15 and TRBJ2-7; D is unclear. The CDR3 loop spans 13 amino acids. Germline assignment: CDR1 LNHNV and CDR2 YYDKDF (reference sequence). V was clipped by 8 bases and J by 1 base, with 12 bases between them.

The rearrangement joins TRBV6-5 to TRBJ1-2; D call uncertain. Trimming took 3 bases from V and 7 from J, leaving 6 bases between them. Germline loops: CDR1 MNHEY, CDR2 SVGAGI. The CDR3 consists of 11 residues. This chain's CDR3 is CASSYEGGYTF. Here the CDR3 DNA reads TGTGCCAGCAGTTATGAGGGTGGCTACACCTTC.

CDR3 loop: CASSIDSLDRNTEAFF. The DNA for the CDR3 is TGTGCCAGTAGTATAGACAGCCTAGACAGGAACACTGAAGCTTTCTTT. The rearrangement joins TRBV19 to TRBJ1-1, with D possibly matching TRBD1 (5 bases). V was cut by 0 bases and J by 1 base, with 12 bases left in between. The CDR3 has 16 residues. Germline lookup yields CDR1 LNHDA and CDR2 SQIVND (reference sequence).

The chain joins TRBV18 to TRBJ2-1; TRBD2 is a possible D gene (7 bases). From germline, CDR1 is KGHSH and CDR2 LQKENI. V was trimmed by 1 base and J by 1 base, leaving 17 bases between them. This CDR3 contains 18 residues. For the CDR3, the DNA is TGTGCCAGCTCACCACAAGAGATAGGGGGGGGATCCTACAATGAGCAGTTCTTC. Residues: CASSPQEIGGGSYNEQFF.

CDR3 sequence (DNA): TGTGCCAGCAGCGTAGAAGGACAGTTGAATCAGCCCCAGCATTTT. Protein sequence: CASSVEGQLNQPQHF. The chain uses TRBV9 and TRBJ1-5; maybe TRBD1 (6 bases). V gave up 0 bases and J gave up 4 bases, with 11 bases separating them. CDR1 and CDR2 (germline): SGDLS, YYNGEE. This CDR3 has 15 residues.

The rearrangement joins TRBV6-6 to TRBJ1-1; D is perhaps TRBD1 (5 bases). Trimming cost V 0 bases and J 2 bases, with 10 bases left between them. The CDR3 contains 15 residues. Germline CDR1 and CDR2: MNHNY and SVGAGI (reference sequence). The CDR3 DNA reads TGTGCCAGCAGTTACTCAACGCAGGGAAACACTGAAGCTTTCTTT. Translation gives CASSYSTQGNTEAFF.

The V and J genes are TRBV5-1 and TRBJ2-7; TRBD2 matches at 7 bases. The CDR3 sequence is 13 residues long. The V segment lost 6 bases and the J segment 0 bases; nucleotides outside the gene matches: 3. The germline V gene encodes CDR1 SGHRS and CDR2 YFSETQ. The CDR3 coding sequence is TGCGCCAGCAAACCGGGGGGCTCCTACGAGCAGTACTTC. Amino acid sequence: CASKPGGSYEQYF.

The V and J genes are TRBV7-2 and TRBJ2-7; weak D call: TRBD2 (5 bases). Germline V gene sequence: CDR1 SGHTA, CDR2 FQGNSA. Trimming took off 11 bases at V and 6 bases at J, with 20 bases between the two ends. The CDR3 length is 13 residues. The CDR3 DNA reads TGTGCCCCCCGAGCGGCAACGTGGGGCGAGCAGTACTTC. Protein: CAPRAATWGEQYF.